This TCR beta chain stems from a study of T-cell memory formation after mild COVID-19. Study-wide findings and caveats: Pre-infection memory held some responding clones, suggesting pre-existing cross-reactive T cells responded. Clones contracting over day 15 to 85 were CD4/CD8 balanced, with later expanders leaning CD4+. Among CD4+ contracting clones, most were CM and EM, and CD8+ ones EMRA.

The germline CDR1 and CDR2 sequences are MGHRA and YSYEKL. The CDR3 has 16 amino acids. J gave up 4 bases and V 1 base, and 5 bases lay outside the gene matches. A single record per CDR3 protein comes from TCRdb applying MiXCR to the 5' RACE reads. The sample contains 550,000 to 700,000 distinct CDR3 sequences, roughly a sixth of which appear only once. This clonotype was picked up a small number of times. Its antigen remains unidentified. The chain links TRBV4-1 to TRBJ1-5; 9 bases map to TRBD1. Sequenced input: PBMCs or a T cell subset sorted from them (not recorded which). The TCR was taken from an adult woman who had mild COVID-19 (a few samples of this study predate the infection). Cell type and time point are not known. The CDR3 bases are TGCGCCAGCAGCCAAGTGGGGACAGGGACTAATCAGCCCCAGCATTTT. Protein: CASSQVGTGTNQPQHF.